This entry lists 5 T cell receptor beta chains sequenced from one sample in a study of regulatory dendritic cells for organ transplantation (dated by TCRdb to between 2016 and 2019). The library was made by the immunoSEQ multiplex PCR assay. In TCRdb, the immuneACCESS table is reduced to in-frame sequences with V and J assigned. These tables do not hold every clone; where another copy was compared, an unresolved V gene accounts for under half, and the others remain unexplained. The sample yields around 10,000 clones; under 80% were counted once. Of the sample, about 19% is held by the ten largest clones. The sample comprised memory CD8+ T cells from blood. The cell subset or site label for this specimen denotes: CD45RO+ memory T cells. The receptors here all came from a human donor in good health.

The V call is TRBV7-9, the J call TRBJ2-2, with TRBD1 identical over 10 bases. Germline values: CDR1 SEHNR, CDR2 FQNEAQ (reference sequence). Germline trimming cut 2 bases from V and 3 bases from J; bases unmatched to any gene: 3. CDR3 size: 16 residues. The CDR3 sequence: CASSLRQGADTGELFF. The CDR3 DNA reads as TGTGCCAGCAGCTTAAGACAGGGGGCCGACACCGGGGAGCTGTTTTTT.

The V call is TRBV5-6, the J call TRBJ2-6; D not certain. This CDR3 is 13 amino acids long. V was trimmed by 2 bases and J by 0 bases, leaving 0 bases between them. CDR1 SGHDT and CDR2 YYEEEE come from the germline V gene. CDR3 in amino acids: CASSFSGANVLTF. DNA for the CDR3: TGTGCCAGCAGCTTCTCTGGGGCCAACGTCCTGACTTTC.

This clone was picked up one time. The chain recombines TRBV13 with TRBJ2-7; 9 bases are a match to TRBD1. CDR3 length: 14 residues. Germline V lookup: CDR1 PRHDT, CDR2 FYEKMQ (reference sequence). The ends lost 2 bases at V and 3 bases at J; junction bases unmatched: 2. The CDR3 loop reads CASSLRDRDYEQYF. For the CDR3, the DNA is TGTGCCAGCAGCTTAAGGGACAGGGACTACGAGCAGTACTTC.

The chain carries TRBV5-1 and TRBJ2-1, with TRBD2 matching over 8 bases. V gave up 7 bases and J gave up 4 bases; unmatched junction bases: 13. CDR3 length: 16 amino acids. Germline CDR1 and CDR2: SGHRS and YFSETQ. The CDR3 sequence is CASGPGLGSLYNEQFF. For the CDR3, the DNA is TGCGCCAGCGGGCCGGGACTAGGGTCGCTTTACAATGAGCAGTTCTTC.

CDR3 residues: CASSLSGFQNIQYF. CDR3 in DNA: TGTGCCAGCAGTTTATCGGGGTTCCAAAACATTCAGTACTTC. The chain has TRBV27 and TRBJ2-4; D not certain. This CDR3 has 14 residues. Trimming cost V 0 bases and J 5 bases, with 8 bases left between them. Germline V gene data show CDR1 as MNHEY and CDR2 as SMNVEV (reference sequence).